This T cell receptor (beta chain) was retrieved from a study of cytomegalovirus exposure and HLA in healthy donors. As for this clone: A read error may account for a junction end that differs from germline.

Germline V lookup: CDR1 SGHAT, CDR2 FQNNGV. The CDR3 totals 13 residues. Both 60 Vbeta primers and 13 Jbeta primers went into the PCR. Generated by immunoSEQ multiplex PCR, the TCRdb table keeps only in-frame clones and is missing some. The table has about 190,000 clones, around 82% seen once. The receptor's source is a boy aged 5-17 years in good health and CMV-seronegative. The chain couples TRBV11-2 to TRBJ1-4, with a possible D match to TRBD1 (5 bases). The specimen sequenced was PBMCs. The DNA for the CDR3 is TGTGCCAGCAGGTTAGCGGAGGGGCAGAAACTGTTTTTT. Its protein is CASRLAEGQKLFF.